This record looks at one T cell receptor beta chain sequence and its context. Its specificity is unknown. Germline loops: CDR1 SGHRS, CDR2 YFSETQ. This CDR3 contains 16 residues. The J segment lost 1 base and the V segment lost 6 bases, leaving 10 bases of the junction unmatched. This entry comes from a study of tumor and adjacent non-tumor tissue in lung cancer. Turning to the study itself: Histology: about twelve adenocarcinoma, a couple of squamous cell carcinoma, 1 small cell lung cancer. Each sample yielded roughly 4.2 million productive TCRbeta reads on average.

The template was RNA from unsorted bulk tissue. Points from the study as a whole: Tumor tissue had significantly higher TCR diversity than normal lung.

The library came from three nested PCR rounds adapted from ARM-PCR protocols. In TCRdb, the multiplex PCR reads were re-called with MiXCR into one record per CDR3 protein. The data show 60,000 to 85,000 distinct CDR3 sequences, less than 80% seen once. The gene calls are TRBV5-1 and TRBJ2-7, with 10 bases that match TRBD2. The origin of this receptor is a man aged 60-69 years with non-small cell lung cancer. Material for sequencing was lung tumor tissue. The CDR3 DNA sequence: TGCGCCAGCATCTCTAGCGGGAGTTCCGGGTCCTACGAGCAGTACTTC. It codes for CASISSGSSGSYEQYF.